This T cell receptor beta chain is from a study of T cells in Graves' hyperthyroidism and ophthalmopathy. TCR beta CDR3 sequences were amplified from RNA transcripts. The HTBI set primed first-round TCR CDR3 RT-PCR. MiXCR, applied by TCRdb to the multiplex PCR reads, yields one record per CDR3 protein. The table lists hundreds of thousands of distinct CDR3 sequences, about 15% of them singletons. V was clipped by 6 bases and J by 6 bases, with 17 bases between them. CDR3 size: 14 residues. The germline V gene encodes CDR1 SQVTM and CDR2 ANQGSEA. The clonotype comes from a woman aged 30 to 39 with Graves' hyperthyroidism. Material for sequencing was blood. The chain has TRBV29-1 and TRBJ2-2, with D possibly matching TRBD2 (6 bases). This CDR3 is CSVEAGYIAGELFF. The CDR3 coding sequence is TGCAGCGTCGAGGCGGGATATATCGCCGGGGAGCTGTTTTTT.